This T cell receptor (beta chain) was documented in a study of blood T cell repertoires in COVID-19. Study as a whole: From T cells, B-cell-depleted T cells, or PBMCs came the material, which was cDNA or gDNA.

The CDR3 is made up of 14 amino acids. V shed 0 bases and J 8 bases; nucleotides not matched to a gene: 4. Germline V gene data show CDR1 as MNHEY and CDR2 as SVGAGI. Under the authors' procedure: It was from reference gene primer amplification that nucleated cell counts were estimated. Profiling relied on immunoSEQ multiplex PCR, and the TCRdb table lists in-frame clones only, not all of them. V and J calls and clone size are copied from that table; D and trimming were computed from the DNA. This repertoire shows fewer than 350,000 clones, about nine tenths found once; its top ten account for over 9.5%. A Seattle source enrolled patients during active infection and followed them longitudinally.

The clonotype comes from a woman in her 30s with COVID-19, enrolled during active disease. This chain connects TRBV6-5 to TRBJ1-1; 9 nucleotides agree with TRBD1. Sequences were obtained from peripheral blood. CDR3 DNA sequence: TGTGCCAGCAGTTACTCGGGACAGGGTCCGGAAGCTTTCTTT. It is translated as CASSYSGQGPEAFF.